One TCR beta chain is described in this entry. A much larger clone sits a single nucleotide away, making a read error possible. Since no conserved phenylalanine or tryptophan closes the CDR3, a read error is the likely cause. The sample originates from a study of tumor and adjacent non-tumor tissue in lung cancer. About the research overall: The cohort had 12 to 13 adenocarcinoma, a couple of squamous cell and 1 small cell patients.

A modified ARM-PCR protocol with three rounds of nested PCR amplified TCRbeta. TCRdb recomputed calls from the multiplex PCR reads with MiXCR, one row per CDR3 protein. The sample lists over 100,000 distinct CDR3 sequences, about 75% occurring once. The template was RNA from unsorted bulk tissue. The CDR3 runs 16 residues. V was clipped by 4 bases and J by 4 bases; unmatched bases: 4. This TCR was recovered from a woman aged 55-70 years with non-small cell lung cancer. This rearrangement joins TRBV12-3 or TRBV12-4 to TRBJ2-7, with TRBD2 identical over 16 bases. The sequenced sample was lung tumor tissue. The CDR3 region has the DNA TGTGCCAGCAGTTCACCGGGACTAGCGGGAGGGTACGAGCAGTACTAC. Its protein product is CASSSPGLAGGYEQYY.